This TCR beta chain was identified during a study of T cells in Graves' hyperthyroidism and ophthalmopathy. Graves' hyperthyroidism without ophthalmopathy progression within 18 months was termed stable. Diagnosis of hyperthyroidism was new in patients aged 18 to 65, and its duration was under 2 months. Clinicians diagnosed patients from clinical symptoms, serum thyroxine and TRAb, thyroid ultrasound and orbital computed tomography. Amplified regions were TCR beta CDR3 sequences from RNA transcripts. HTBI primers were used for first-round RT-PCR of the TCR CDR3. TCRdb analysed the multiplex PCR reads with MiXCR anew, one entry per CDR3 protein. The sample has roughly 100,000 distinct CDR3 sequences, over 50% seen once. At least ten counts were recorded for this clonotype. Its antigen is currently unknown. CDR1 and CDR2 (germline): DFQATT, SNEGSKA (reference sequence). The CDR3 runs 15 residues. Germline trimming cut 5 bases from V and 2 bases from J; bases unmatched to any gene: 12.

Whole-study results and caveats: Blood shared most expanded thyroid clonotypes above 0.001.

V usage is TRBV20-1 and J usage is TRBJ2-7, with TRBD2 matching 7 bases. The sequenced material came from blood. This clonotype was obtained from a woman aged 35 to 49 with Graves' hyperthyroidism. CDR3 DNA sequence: TGCAGTGCTCGAAAGGACCTAGCGGAAACCTACGAGCAGTACTTC. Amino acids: CSARKDLAETYEQYF.